Listed below are T cell receptor beta chains from one sample, sequenced in a study of T-cell memory formation after mild COVID-19. TCRdb fed the 5' RACE reads into MiXCR, producing one record per CDR3 protein. Of 92,000 or so distinct CDR3 sequences listed, over 12% are singletons. The sequenced material came from PBMCs or a T cell subset sorted from them (not recorded which). Receptor source: a man aged 18 to 29 who had mild COVID-19 (a few samples of this study predate the infection). Cell type and time point are not known. Each CDR3 is given with its conserved first and last residue. The order of the fields is V gene, clone size, J gene, D gene, CDR3 DNA, CDR3 protein. D genes are given only for firm matches. Size is omitted from some rows. Given values are once, few, many or a class for expanded clones.

v_call: TRBV20-1; clone_size: NA; j_call: TRBJ1-1; d_call: NA; cdr3_nt: TGCAGTCCCTCCAGGGGAACGTTT; cdr3_aa: CSPSRGTF
v_call: TRBV7-9; clone_size: NA; j_call: TRBJ1-4; d_call: NA; cdr3_nt: TGTGCCAGCAGCCCCGCATATGGTCAAGAAAAACTGTTTTTT; cdr3_aa: CASSPAYGQEKLFF
v_call: TRBV29-1; clone_size: many; j_call: TRBJ1-1; d_call: NA; cdr3_nt: TGCAGCGTTGCCCCCATGAACACTGAAGCTTTCTTT; cdr3_aa: CSVAPMNTEAFF
v_call: TRBV27; clone_size: few; j_call: TRBJ2-6; d_call: NA; cdr3_nt: TGTGCCAGCAGCACCGAGGACTACGTCTCTGGGGCCAACGTCCTGACTTTC; cdr3_aa: CASSTEDYVSGANVLTF
v_call: TRBV7-9; clone_size: NA; j_call: TRBJ1-5; d_call: NA; cdr3_nt: TGTGCCAGCAGCTCACCGGGACCAAATCAGCCCCAGCATTTT; cdr3_aa: CASSSPGPNQPQHF
v_call: TRBV12-5; clone_size: NA; j_call: TRBJ1-2; d_call: NA; cdr3_nt: TGTGCTAGTGGTTTGGGTCGGGGCTACACCTTC; cdr3_aa: CASGLGRGYTF
v_call: TRBV7-6; clone_size: NA; j_call: TRBJ2-1; d_call: NA; cdr3_nt: TGTGCCAGCAGCCCCGACCGGGGAATGGAGTTCTTC; cdr3_aa: CASSPDRGMEFF
v_call: TRBV7-9; clone_size: few; j_call: TRBJ2-3; d_call: NA; cdr3_nt: TGTGCCAGCTCCCGCCGGATTACTAGCACAGATACGCAGTATTTT; cdr3_aa: CASSRRITSTDTQYF
v_call: TRBV4-1; clone_size: few; j_call: TRBJ2-7; d_call: NA; cdr3_nt: TGCGCCAGCAGCCACGGTGGCGGCGAGCAGTACTTC; cdr3_aa: CASSHGGGEQYF
v_call: TRBV9; clone_size: few; j_call: TRBJ2-3; d_call: TRBD2; cdr3_nt: TGTGCCAGCAGCGTAGAAGGGCGGGGGAGCACAGATACGCAGTATTTT; cdr3_aa: CASSVEGRGSTDTQYF
v_call: TRBV5-5; clone_size: NA; j_call: TRBJ2-5; d_call: TRBD1; cdr3_nt: TGTGCCAGCAGCTTGGTGGACAGGGCACAGGAGACCCAGTACTTC; cdr3_aa: CASSLVDRAQETQYF
v_call: TRBV7-2; clone_size: NA; j_call: TRBJ2-3; d_call: TRBD2; cdr3_nt: TGTGCCAGCAGCTCCCCGACTAGCTGGGGCCTGACAGATACGCAGTATTTT; cdr3_aa: CASSSPTSWGLTDTQYF
v_call: TRBV6-5; clone_size: few; j_call: TRBJ2-3; d_call: NA; cdr3_nt: TGTGCCAGCAGTTACTCGACAGGAACCGGCACAGATACGCAGTATTTT; cdr3_aa: CASSYSTGTGTDTQYF
v_call: TRBV20-1; clone_size: few; j_call: TRBJ2-3; d_call: NA; cdr3_nt: TGCAGTGCTCGGCCGGTCACAGATACGCAGTATTTT; cdr3_aa: CSARPVTDTQYF
v_call: TRBV13; clone_size: NA; j_call: TRBJ2-5; d_call: TRBD2; cdr3_nt: TGTGCCAGCAGCCATCCTGGCGGGGGGGTTGAGACCCAGTACTTC; cdr3_aa: CASSHPGGGVETQYF
v_call: TRBV9; clone_size: few; j_call: TRBJ1-2; d_call: TRBD1; cdr3_nt: TGTGCCAGCAGCGCACCGGGACAGTTCTATGGCTACACCTTC; cdr3_aa: CASSAPGQFYGYTF
v_call: TRBV27; clone_size: NA; j_call: TRBJ2-6; d_call: NA; cdr3_nt: TGTGCCAGCAGTTTCTGGGGCTCTGGGGCCAACGTCCTGACTTTC; cdr3_aa: CASSFWGSGANVLTF
v_call: TRBV2; clone_size: NA; j_call: TRBJ1-1; d_call: NA; cdr3_nt: TGTGCCAGCAGTTCTGGCCGACGGAAGAACACTGAAGCTTTCTTT; cdr3_aa: CASSSGRRKNTEAFF
v_call: TRBV30; clone_size: many; j_call: TRBJ1-5; d_call: NA; cdr3_nt: TGTGCCTGGAGTGTGGCAGCTAATCAGCCCCAGCATTTT; cdr3_aa: CAWSVAANQPQHF
v_call: TRBV28; clone_size: few; j_call: TRBJ2-3; d_call: NA; cdr3_nt: TGTGCCAGCAGCCCGACCTCGGATACGCAGTATTTT; cdr3_aa: CASSPTSDTQYF
v_call: TRBV28; clone_size: NA; j_call: TRBJ1-5; d_call: TRBD1; cdr3_nt: TGTGCCAGCAGTTCCCGGGACAGGGGCAGCAATCAGCCCCAGCATTTT; cdr3_aa: CASSSRDRGSNQPQHF
v_call: TRBV4-1; clone_size: NA; j_call: TRBJ2-5; d_call: NA; cdr3_nt: TGCGCCAGCAGCCAGAGGACCCGAGGGGATAAAGAGACCCAGTACTTC; cdr3_aa: CASSQRTRGDKETQYF
v_call: TRBV4-1; clone_size: few; j_call: TRBJ2-5; d_call: TRBD1; cdr3_nt: TGCGCCAGCAGCCAAGGTAGACAGGGAACAGAGACCCAGTACTTC; cdr3_aa: CASSQGRQGTETQYF
v_call: TRBV5-1; clone_size: few; j_call: TRBJ2-7; d_call: NA; cdr3_nt: TGCGCCAGCAGCTTAGCAGGGACCTACGAGCAGTACTTC; cdr3_aa: CASSLAGTYEQYF
v_call: TRBV5-1; clone_size: once; j_call: TRBJ1-2; d_call: NA; cdr3_nt: TGCGCCAGCAGCTTGGCAGAAGGCTATGGCTACACCTTC; cdr3_aa: CASSLAEGYGYTF
v_call: TRBV4-3; clone_size: many; j_call: TRBJ2-5; d_call: NA; cdr3_nt: TGCGCCAGCAGCCCGTCCTGGACTGTGGGGGAGACCCAGTACTTC; cdr3_aa: CASSPSWTVGETQYF
v_call: TRBV6-5; clone_size: many; j_call: TRBJ2-1; d_call: NA; cdr3_nt: TGTGCCAGCAGTCTTCGGGGCAACAATGAGCAGTTCTTC; cdr3_aa: CASSLRGNNEQFF
v_call: TRBV4-2; clone_size: NA; j_call: TRBJ1-1; d_call: NA; cdr3_nt: TGTGCCAGCAGCCAGAACAGGGTGGGCACTGAAGCTTTCTTT; cdr3_aa: CASSQNRVGTEAFF
v_call: TRBV29-1; clone_size: NA; j_call: TRBJ1-1; d_call: NA; cdr3_nt: TGCAGCGTTGCCCGACAAACCCGAGAAGCTTTCTTT; cdr3_aa: CSVARQTREAFF
v_call: TRBV5-6; clone_size: NA; j_call: TRBJ2-3; d_call: NA; cdr3_nt: TGTGCCAGCAGCTTCTGGGGGGCCGCAGATACGCAGTATTTT; cdr3_aa: CASSFWGAADTQYF
v_call: TRBV7-2; clone_size: few; j_call: TRBJ1-1; d_call: NA; cdr3_nt: TGTGCCAGCAGCTTAGCGAGCAGGGGCGGTGAAGCTTTCTTT; cdr3_aa: CASSLASRGGEAFF
v_call: TRBV9; clone_size: NA; j_call: TRBJ2-6; d_call: NA; cdr3_nt: TGTGCCAGCAGCGTAGGGACTGGGGCCAACGTCCTGACTTTC; cdr3_aa: CASSVGTGANVLTF
v_call: TRBV15; clone_size: NA; j_call: TRBJ1-5; d_call: NA; cdr3_nt: TGTGCCACCAGCAGTAAAGGCAATCAGCCCCAGCATTTT; cdr3_aa: CATSSKGNQPQHF
v_call: TRBV13; clone_size: NA; j_call: TRBJ2-3; d_call: NA; cdr3_nt: TGTGCCAGCAGCATAAGGCCCAACGCCGCAGATACGCAGTATTTT; cdr3_aa: CASSIRPNAADTQYF
v_call: TRBV12-3/TRBV12-4; clone_size: few; j_call: TRBJ1-2; d_call: NA; cdr3_nt: TGTGCCAGCAGTTTAGGGGGGCCCGCGGGCTACACCTTC; cdr3_aa: CASSLGGPAGYTF
v_call: TRBV27; clone_size: few; j_call: TRBJ1-2; d_call: NA; cdr3_nt: TGTGCCAGCAGTTTATCGGCGGGCGGTACCTTCTATGGCTACACCTTC; cdr3_aa: CASSLSAGGTFYGYTF
v_call: TRBV5-1; clone_size: many; j_call: TRBJ2-2; d_call: NA; cdr3_nt: TGCGCCAGCAGCTTGAGGGACCCCCGGGAGCTGTTTTTT; cdr3_aa: CASSLRDPRELFF
v_call: TRBV4-3; clone_size: NA; j_call: TRBJ2-1; d_call: NA; cdr3_nt: TGCGCCAGCAAGGGGTTCAATGAGCAGTTCTTC; cdr3_aa: CASKGFNEQFF
v_call: TRBV7-9; clone_size: many; j_call: TRBJ1-1; d_call: NA; cdr3_nt: TGTGCCAGCAGCTTACCTGGGCTGGGCATGAACACTGAAGCTTTCTTT; cdr3_aa: CASSLPGLGMNTEAFF
v_call: TRBV4-1; clone_size: NA; j_call: TRBJ1-4; d_call: TRBD1; cdr3_nt: TGCGCCAGCAGCCAAGAGGGGGACAGGGGAGAAAAACTGTTTTTT; cdr3_aa: CASSQEGDRGEKLFF
v_call: TRBV29-1; clone_size: many; j_call: TRBJ2-3; d_call: TRBD1; cdr3_nt: TGCAGCGTTGAACTAGTATCTATCAGGGGGCTTCAGAACACAGATACGCAGTATTTT; cdr3_aa: CSVELVSIRGLQNTDTQYF
v_call: TRBV7-8; clone_size: few; j_call: TRBJ2-1; d_call: NA; cdr3_nt: TGTGCCAGCAGCTTAGCGTCCGGCTACCACAATGAGCAGTTCTTC; cdr3_aa: CASSLASGYHNEQFF
v_call: TRBV7-3; clone_size: few; j_call: TRBJ2-5; d_call: NA; cdr3_nt: TGTGCCAGCAGTAAGGCAGGAACATTCCAAGAGACCCAGTACTTC; cdr3_aa: CASSKAGTFQETQYF
v_call: TRBV6-6; clone_size: many; j_call: TRBJ2-5; d_call: TRBD1; cdr3_nt: TGTGCCAGCAGCTTCGACAGGGATAGAGAGACCCAGTACTTC; cdr3_aa: CASSFDRDRETQYF
v_call: TRBV7-2; clone_size: NA; j_call: TRBJ1-1; d_call: NA; cdr3_nt: TGTGCCAGCAGATTGGAGCCGGGCAGGGTAAATGCTGAAGCTTTCTTT; cdr3_aa: CASRLEPGRVNAEAFF
v_call: TRBV2; clone_size: NA; j_call: TRBJ1-2; d_call: NA; cdr3_nt: TGTGCCAGCAGTGAGCAGTTGGCAGGCGGGAGCGGCTACACCTTC; cdr3_aa: CASSEQLAGGSGYTF
v_call: TRBV12-3/TRBV12-4; clone_size: few; j_call: TRBJ2-3; d_call: NA; cdr3_nt: TGTGCCAGCAGTTTATCCCCTGTAGGGGATACGCAGTATTTT; cdr3_aa: CASSLSPVGDTQYF
v_call: TRBV7-9; clone_size: NA; j_call: TRBJ1-1; d_call: NA; cdr3_nt: TGTGCCAGCAGCTCCCGACCGAGGCCAGGTGAAGCTTTCTTT; cdr3_aa: CASSSRPRPGEAFF